This entry lists 15 T cell receptor beta chains sequenced from one sample in a study of T cell changes during pregnancy in multiple sclerosis (dated by TCRdb to about 2019). Receptor amplification or capture employed the immunoSEQ multiplex PCR assay. In its TCRdb copy, this immuneACCESS table keeps in-frame sequences only and misses some clones. Where compared with another copy, unresolved V genes explain less than half of these, and the others have no known cause. Here the sample has 75,000 to 100,000 clones; 80% to 95% occur a single time. More than 2% of the sample lies in the top ten. The specimen comprised peripheral blood, sampled after pregnancy. The receptors here all came from a female donor with multiple sclerosis, enrolled in a pregnancy study.

V and J are TRBV4-2 and TRBJ2-7, with 13 bases lining up with TRBD2. V dropped 1 base and J dropped 5; count of bases not matched to a gene: 2. Germline CDR1 LGHNA, CDR2 YNFKEQ. This CDR3 is 15 amino acids long. DNA for the CDR3: TGTGCCAGCAGCCAAGGACTAGCGGGAGGCGACGAGCAGTACTTC. It specifies CASSQGLAGGDEQYF.

The chain links TRBV19 to TRBJ2-7, with TRBD2 as a possible D gene (6 bases). V shed 1 base and J shed 0 bases, with 10 bases lying between them. CDR1 and CDR2 from the germline V gene are LNHDA and SQIVND (reference sequence). The CDR3 has 15 residues. The CDR3 sequence: CASSIAGLSSYEQYF. As DNA, the CDR3 is TGTGCCAGTAGTATAGCGGGACTGAGCTCCTACGAGCAGTACTTC.

The chain uses TRBV7-9 and TRBJ2-7; unclear D gene. Germline-derived CDR1 and CDR2 are SEHNR and FQNEAQ (reference sequence). This CDR3 is 13 amino acids long. V shed 1 base and J shed 7 bases, with 11 bases lying between them. CDR3 coding DNA: TGTGCCAGCAGCTTAGTTGGGCTCCGGGAGCAGTACTTC. Amino acid sequence: CASSLVGLREQYF.

Only one count was recorded for this clone. V and J are TRBV28 and TRBJ1-5, with 8 bases matching TRBD1. The CDR3 length is 16 residues. Losses at the gene ends were 3 bases for V and 4 bases for J; bases not matched to a gene: 8. Germline assignment: CDR1 MDHEN and CDR2 SYDVKM. The CDR3 region is CASSFWGDRPNQPQHF. The CDR3 region has the DNA TGTGCCAGCAGTTTTTGGGGGGACAGGCCAAATCAGCCCCAGCATTTT.

The chain employs TRBV19 and TRBJ1-6, with D perhaps matching TRBD1 (5 bases). The length of the CDR3 is 13 residues. In germline, CDR1 is LNHDA, CDR2 SQIVND (reference sequence). Deletions cut 9 bases from V and 10 bases from J, with 16 bases between. The CDR3 DNA sequence: TGTGCCAGCCGACGGGAGCGGGGGTCACCCCTCCACTTT. It encodes CASRRERGSPLHF. The whole variable domain, remainder taken from reference TRBV19 and TRBJ1-6, is DGGITQSPKYLFRKEGQNVTLSCEQNLNHDAMYWYRQDPGQGLRLIYYSQIVNDFQKGDIAEGYSVSREKKESFPLTVTSAQKNPTAFYLCASRRERGSPLHFGNGTRLTVT.

This chain uses TRBV7-9 with TRBJ1-3, with 7 positions matching TRBD1. Germline lookup yields CDR1 SEHNR and CDR2 FQNEAQ (reference sequence). The CDR3 totals 16 residues. V lost 5 bases to trimming and J lost 0 bases; unmatched junction nucleotides: 7. As DNA, the CDR3 is TGTGCCAGCAGCCGTTTCGGACAGGTCTCTGGAAACACCATATATTTT. As protein: CASSRFGQVSGNTIYF.

Only a few counts were recorded for this clone. The chain employs TRBV5-6 and TRBJ2-7; no firm D call. This CDR3 spans 15 amino acids. Trimming pared 3 bases from V and 5 bases from J, leaving 18 bases between. Germline CDR1 is SGHDT and CDR2 is YYEEEE. The CDR3 is CASSSLSSVYDEQYF. CDR3 DNA: TGTGCCAGCAGCTCTCTTAGTTCCGTGTATGACGAGCAGTACTTC.

The chain employs TRBV18 and TRBJ2-3; 9 bases are shared with TRBD1. The V gene's germline CDR1 is KGHSH and CDR2 LQKENI. V shed 3 bases and J 4 bases; nucleotides not matched to a gene: 8. This CDR3 has 16 residues. The CDR3 protein is CASSPAVTGGADTQYF. The CDR3, as DNA: TGTGCCAGCTCACCTGCCGTGACAGGGGGAGCAGATACGCAGTATTTT.

The rearrangement links TRBV14 to TRBJ1-3; D is uncertain. From germline, CDR1 is SGHDN and CDR2 FVKESK. Trimming left V 1 base short and J 4 bases short, with 5 bases between. This CDR3 has 13 residues. The CDR3 DNA sequence: TGTGCCAGCAGCCAAGCCTCGGGAAACACCATATATTTT. Protein: CASSQASGNTIYF.

The chain has TRBV30 and TRBJ1-5; 8 bases fit TRBD1. Germline values: CDR1 GTSNPN, CDR2 SVGIG (reference sequence). The CDR3 has 15 amino acids. The V segment lost 1 base and the J segment 3 bases; nucleotides outside the gene matches: 5. This chain's CDR3 is CAWSGGQGSNQPQHF. The CDR3 DNA sequence: TGTGCCTGGAGTGGAGGACAGGGTTCCAATCAGCCCCAGCATTTT.

The chain is built from TRBV4-3 and TRBJ2-2, with a possible D match to TRBD2 (5 bases). Germline V CDR1 and CDR2: LGHNA, YSLEER. The length of the CDR3 is 15 residues. Trimming stripped 0 bases from V and 8 bases from J, with 13 bases between. CDR3 coding DNA: TGCGCCAGCAGCCAAGAAAGAGGGTCCGGAGGGGAGCTGTTTTTT. This translates into CASSQERGSGGELFF.

The V and J genes are TRBV7-2 and TRBJ2-1; perhaps TRBD2 as D (6 bases). The CDR3 length is 15 residues. Germline CDR1 is SGHTA and CDR2 is FQGNSA. Trimming took off 5 bases at V and 2 bases at J, with 13 bases between the two ends. CDR3 in DNA: TGTGCCAGCAGCCCTCGCGGGGAAGCCTACAATGAGCAGTTCTTC. Amino acids: CASSPRGEAYNEQFF.

The chain is built from TRBV5-4 and TRBJ2-3; 7 positions agree with TRBD2. V trimming: 5 bases; J trimming: 6 bases; junction bases outside the gene matches: 6. Germline CDR1 SGHNT, CDR2 YYREEE (reference sequence). The CDR3 extends over 13 amino acids. The CDR3 nucleotides are TGTGCCAGCAGGCCCATCGGGGGGGATACGCAGTATTTT. This translates into CASRPIGGDTQYF.

The chain is built from TRBV5-1 and TRBJ1-1; 7 nucleotides align to TRBD1. The J segment lost 4 bases and the V segment lost 7 bases, leaving 13 bases of the junction unmatched. The CDR3 runs to 15 residues. The germline gives CDR1 SGHRS, CDR2 YFSETQ. DNA for the CDR3: TGCGCCAGCTGCGAGGGGGCAGTTTTAGGCACTGAAGCTTTCTTT. Translated, it gives CASCEGAVLGTEAFF.

The chain links TRBV19 to TRBJ1-5, with D tentatively TRBD1 (6 bases). The CDR3 runs to 13 residues. Per the germline V gene, CDR1 is LNHDA and CDR2 is SQIVND (reference sequence). Trimming shortened V by 5 bases and J by 5 bases, and 10 bases separated the two germline ends. DNA for the CDR3: TGTGCCAGTAGTCTTGACAGGTATCAGCCCCAGCATTTT. It yields the protein CASSLDRYQPQHF. Drawing the rest from reference TRBV19 and TRBJ1-5, the complete variable domain is DGGITQSPKYLFRKEGQNVTLSCEQNLNHDAMYWYRQDPGQGLRLIYYSQIVNDFQKGDIAEGYSVSREKKESFPLTVTSAQKNPTAFYLCASSLDRYQPQHFGDGTRLSIL.